This TCR beta chain originates from a study of a mutant IDH1 vaccine in newly diagnosed glioma. Trimming pared 3 bases from V and 1 base from J, leaving 6 bases between. Germline loops: CDR1 SNHLY, CDR2 FYNNEI. This CDR3 contains 13 residues. Data came from immunoSEQ multiplex PCR; TCRdb stores just in-frame clones and leaves some out. The sample lists some 57,000 clones, more than 75% occurring once. Time point defined: week 47, end of study. The content of each vaccine dose was 300 ug of mutant IDH1 20-mer peptide, and topical imiquimod accompanied it. Note on this clone: Antigen unknown.

This rearrangement joins TRBV2 to TRBJ2-5, with a weak D call TRBD1 (5 bases). The sequencing used PBMCs, collected from a glioma patient whose treatment included an IDH1 peptide vaccine. The clonotype was recovered from a woman between 35 and 50 years old with glioma. Some clones in this sample may be carry-over from other donors' samples. CDR3 residues: CASSDRAQETQYF. The CDR3 bases are TGTGCCAGCAGTGACAGGGCCCAAGAGACCCAGTACTTC.